The clone carrying this T cell receptor (beta chain) was seen only a few times. Its specificity is not known. The data belong to a study of T cell responses to AZD1222 COVID-19 vaccine. Study-level information: The study pooled second doses at about 4 or about 12 weeks. Study-level points and caveats: Females outnumbered males among donors, who were mostly white British; clonal diversity was possibly underestimated. Increased Spike-specific TCR breadth and depth were observed after two AZD1222 doses.

Profiling relied on immunoSEQ multiplex PCR, and the TCRdb table lists in-frame clones only, not all of them. Of some 170,000 clones in the sample, about 89% were seen once. V was cut by 0 bases and J by 4 bases, with 13 bases left in between. The CDR3 covers 15 residues. Germline-derived CDR1 and CDR2 are SNHLY and FYNNEI. This chain joins TRBV2 and TRBJ2-7, with D possibly being TRBD1 or TRBD2 (6 bases each). Here the sequenced sample was peripheral blood, taken on day 0 of AZD1222 vaccination. The sequence was obtained from an adult in good health. Written as DNA, the CDR3 is TGTGCCAGCAGTGAAGCGGGCGGGACAAAGTACGAGCAGTACGTC. This gives the protein CASSEAGGTKYEQYV.